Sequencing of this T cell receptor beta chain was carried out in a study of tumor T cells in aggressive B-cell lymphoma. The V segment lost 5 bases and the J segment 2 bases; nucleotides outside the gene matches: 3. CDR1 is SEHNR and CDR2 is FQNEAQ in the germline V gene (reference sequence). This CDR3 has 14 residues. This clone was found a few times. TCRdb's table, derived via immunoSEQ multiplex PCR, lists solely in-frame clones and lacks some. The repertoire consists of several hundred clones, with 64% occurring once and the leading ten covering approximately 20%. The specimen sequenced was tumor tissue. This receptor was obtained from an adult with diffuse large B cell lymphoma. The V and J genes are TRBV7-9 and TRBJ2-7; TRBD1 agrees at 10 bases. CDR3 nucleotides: TGTGCCAGCAGCCCCGGACAGGGGGCCTACGAGCAGTACTTC. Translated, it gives CASSPGQGAYEQYF. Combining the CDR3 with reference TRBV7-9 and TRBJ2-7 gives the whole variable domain DTGVSQNPRHKITKRGQNVTFRCDPISEHNRLYWYRQTLGQGPEFLTYFQNEAQLEKSRLLSDRFSAERPKGSFSTLEIQRTEQGDSAMYLCASSPGQGAYEQYFGPGTRLTVT.